This T cell receptor (beta chain) was obtained from a study of blood T cell repertoires in COVID-19 (dated by TCRdb to 2019 to 2021). For context, the study as a whole: Collaborator samples came from the United States, Italy and Spain and covered acute and convalescent phases of COVID-19. The repertoires were released in a freely available public database meant as a resource for research on the immune response to SARS-CoV-2. HLA class I and class II types, where available, came from metadata supplied by the sample provider rather than from assay-based typing. The sample metadata nearly always contained a de-identified subject ID, COVID-19 status, age in years and sex. The prospective study material was composed of cDNA or gDNA derived from T cells, B-cell-depleted T cells, or PBMCs. Samples were obtained from the ongoing ImmuneRACE study (first 160 participants) and from about 1,300 subjects provided by 6 global collaborators. The dataset comprised deeply sampled blood TCRbeta repertoires from subjects exposed to, actively infected with, or recovered from COVID-19. Broad study findings and their caveats: The quantity of clinical and demographic metadata differed by source and by participant and was supplied without curation.

Spanning cysteine to phenylalanine, the CDR3 consists of 16 amino acids. Here the CDR3 DNA is all that survives: 48 bases in frame from base 1. V lost 8 bases and J lost 2 bases; the stretch between them is 20 bases long. CDR1 and CDR2 were assigned from the germline V gene as SGHNT and YENEEA. With respect to this clone: Its specific antigen is unknown. Base qualities are missing; no much larger clone stands one base away.

Collaborating institutions collected whole blood in K2EDTA tubes following their own protocols. For TCRbeta analysis, collaborators shipped samples in one of three forms: frozen whole blood, isolated PBMCs, or DNA extracted from either of those sample types. TCRbeta CDR3 regions were amplified from genomic DNA using the immunoSEQ Assay, a bias-controlled multiplex PCR. Turning to the authors' computational methods: The number of nucleated cells in each sample was estimated by amplification of reference gene primers within the assay. To quantify the absolute abundance of each unique TCRbeta CDR3 rearrangement, sequence reads were collapsed and filtered. For each sample, productive Simpson clonality was calculated as the square root of Simpson's diversity index over productive rearrangements. The source is immuneACCESS, and TCRdb retained only in-frame sequences with V and J called. Part of the clones is not carried over; for the studies checked, unresolved V genes explain less than half of this, and the remainder is unexplained. V and J calls and clone size are those listed in that table; D and trimming were worked out from the DNA. This sample lists about 130,000 clones; 75% to 90% were detected once. 4.3% of the sample is held by the ten biggest clonotypes.

The chain is made from TRBV11-3 and TRBJ2-3; a confident D gene designation cannot be given. The sample was peripheral blood. The sequence was collected from a human donor in a cohort sampled during active COVID-19. DNA sequence: TGTGCCAGCTCTCCGAGTCCCGACTTTGCCACAGATACGCAGTATTTT. It encodes CASSPSPDFATDTQYF. Reference TRBV11-3 and TRBJ2-3 genes cover what lies past the CDR3, so the full variable domain is EAGVVQSPRYKIIEKKQPVAFWCNPISGHNTLYWYLQNLGQGPELLIRYENEEAVDDSQLPKDRFSAERLKGVDSTLKIQPAELGDSAVYLCASSPSPDFATDTQYFGPGTRLTVL.